This passage covers 29 T cell receptor beta chains from one sample sequenced in a study of shared clonotypes between healthy human individuals. Some clones are missing from TCRdb's copy, which holds only in-frame ones; the method was immunoSEQ multiplex PCR. The table lists 1 million to 1.3 million clones, about four fifths of them singletons. Sequenced material: memory CD4+ T cells from PBMCs. Stated subset: CD45RA-negative fraction. The receptors stem from a man aged 18 to 30 in good health. Some clones in this sample may be carry-over from other donors' samples.

The chain recombines TRBV5-6 with TRBJ2-5, with a possible D match to TRBD1 (6 bases). The CDR3 length is 16 residues. V gave up 0 bases and J gave up 7 bases, with 19 bases separating them. The germline V gene encodes CDR1 SGHDT and CDR2 YYEEEE. CDR3 residues: CASSLGTGWVPGTQYF. The CDR3 bases are TGTGCCAGCAGCTTGGGAACAGGGTGGGTTCCCGGGACCCAGTACTTC.

This clone was seen just once. The V and J genes are TRBV27 and TRBJ1-1, with TRBD1 matching over 7 bases. Germline CDR1 is MNHEY and CDR2 is SMNVEV (reference sequence). V gave up 3 bases and J gave up 4 bases; unmatched junction bases: 23. The CDR3 spans 20 residues. The CDR3 nucleotides read TGTGCCAGCAGTTTCCCAACTCCCCAAACAGGGGACCCGTTTACCACTGAAGCTTTCTTT. This sequence encodes CASSFPTPQTGDPFTTEAFF.

This clone occurred a few times. The J gene is TRBJ2-2, the V gene TRBV7-9; TRBD1 might be the D (5 bases). V shed 3 bases and J shed 7 bases, with 9 bases lying between them. CDR3 size: 13 residues. CDR1 is SEHNR and CDR2 is FQNEAQ in the germline V gene (reference sequence). CDR3 in DNA: TGTGCCAGCAGCTTTAAGGGGAACGGGGAGCTGTTTTTT. Its protein is CASSFKGNGELFF.

The chain recombines TRBV6-1 with TRBJ2-1; D might be TRBD1 (5 bases). Trimming shortened V by 1 base and J by 8 bases, and 9 bases separated the two germline ends. Germline CDR1 MNHNS, CDR2 SASEGT. This CDR3 is built from 13 residues. The CDR3 bases are TGTGCCAGCAGTGAAGTTGGGGCGGATGAGCAGTTCTTC. Translating gives CASSEVGADEQFF.

This clone was seen a few times. The chain links TRBV11-2 to TRBJ2-2; D may correspond to TRBD1 or TRBD2 (5 bases each). CDR1 is SGHAT and CDR2 is FQNNGV in the germline V gene. V lost 2 bases, J lost 4 bases, and 11 bases lay in between. The CDR3 loop spans 15 amino acids. CDR3 in amino acids: CASSLSWDVTGELFF. In DNA, the CDR3 is TGTGCCAGCAGCTTATCCTGGGACGTCACCGGGGAGCTGTTTTTT.

J is TRBJ2-1 and V is TRBV7-3; 11 bases align to TRBD1. CDR1 and CDR2 from the germline V gene are SGHTA and FQGTGA. Germline trimming cut 1 base from V and 8 bases from J; bases unmatched to any gene: 4. The CDR3 has 15 amino acids. CDR3 coding DNA: TGTGCCAGCAGCTTAAGGACAGGGGGCGTCGATGAGCAGTTCTTC. Its protein is CASSLRTGGVDEQFF.

The chain carries TRBV28 and TRBJ1-4; 8 bases line up with TRBD1. From germline, CDR1 is MDHEN and CDR2 SYDVKM. After removal of 6 bases from V and 8 bases from J, the junction contained 11 bases not matched to a gene. The CDR3 totals 15 residues. The CDR3 loop is CASRTPGGGEEKLFF. The CDR3 DNA reads TGTGCCAGCAGAACGCCAGGGGGCGGCGAGGAAAAACTGTTTTTT.

A note on this clone: Within the sample, other DNA sequences also encode this same CDR3. The rearrangement links TRBV6-1 to TRBJ1-2, with D uncertain. This CDR3 has 13 residues. The V gene's germline CDR1 is MNHNS and CDR2 SASEGT. V was pared by 1 base and J by 5 bases, with 8 bases between. The CDR3 loop is CASSEGEGYGYTF. The CDR3 DNA sequence: TGTGCCAGCAGTGAAGGCGAGGGATATGGCTACACCTTC.

In DNA, the CDR3 is TGCAGTGCAATGACAGGGGGAAACCACTTT. It is translated as CSAMTGGNHF. The V gene is TRBV20-1, the J gene TRBJ1-6, with 9 bases fitting TRBD1. V dropped 6 bases and J dropped 18; count of bases not matched to a gene: 6. The CDR3 loop spans 10 amino acids. CDR1 and CDR2 (germline): DFQATT, SNEGSKA (reference sequence).

This CDR3 is CASSLLLLPGQGSYGYTF. The CDR3 region has the DNA TGTGCCAGCAGCTTACTTCTCCTCCCGGGACAGGGTAGCTATGGCTACACCTTC. This chain connects TRBV7-8 to TRBJ1-2, with 9 bases lining up with TRBD1. The CDR3 spans 18 residues. Trimming cost V 2 bases and J 4 bases; bases outside gene matches: 14. Germline V lookup: CDR1 SGHVS, CDR2 FQNEAQ.

The chain carries TRBV29-1 and TRBJ1-1, with D unclear. V lost 5 bases to trimming and J lost 11 bases, with 12 bases between them. Germline CDR1 reads SQVTM; CDR2 reads ANQGSEA. The CDR3 consists of 10 residues. CDR3 nucleotides: TGCAGCGTTTCTTCTTTAGGGGCTTTCTTT. It codes for CSVSSLGAFF.

The V gene is TRBV6-1, the J gene TRBJ1-5; D is uncertain. The V gene's germline CDR1 is MNHNS and CDR2 SASEGT. The CDR3 covers 13 residues. With 1 base removed from V and 5 bases from J, the gap between germline ends came to 6 bases. The CDR3 region is CASSEGRYQPQHF. DNA for the CDR3: TGTGCCAGCAGTGAAGGTAGATATCAGCCCCAGCATTTT.

The chain has TRBV9 and TRBJ1-4; D is possibly TRBD1 (6 bases). The V gene lost 3 bases and the J gene lost 12 bases, with 15 bases spanning the gap. The CDR3 runs 13 residues. The germline CDR1 and CDR2 sequences are SGDLS and YYNGEE. CDR3 bases: TGTGCCAGCAGCGCAGGACAGTTGAGAGAACTGTTTTTT. Its protein is CASSAGQLRELFF.

This sequence joins TRBV27 and TRBJ2-3, with 7 bases aligning to TRBD2. This CDR3 is 15 amino acids long. Germline-derived CDR1 and CDR2 are MNHEY and SMNVEV (reference sequence). The junction had 9 bases not matched to a gene; V was cut back by 6 bases and J by 3 bases. The CDR3 is CASRPSGAYTDTQYF. In DNA form, the CDR3 reads TGTGCCAGCAGGCCTAGCGGAGCTTATACAGATACGCAGTATTTT.

The chain joins TRBV19 to TRBJ2-2, with 10 bases lining up with TRBD1. The V and J ends lost 10 bases and 3 bases, in that order; junction bases with no gene match: 14. The germline CDR1 and CDR2 sequences are LNHDA and SQIVND (reference sequence). The CDR3 covers 17 residues. CDR3 sequence: CATGTGARGRYTGELFF. CDR3 coding DNA: TGTGCCACCGGGACAGGGGCCCGGGGTAGGTACACCGGGGAGCTGTTTTTT.

CDR3 DNA sequence: TGTGCCAGCCTTACCCCCTTCTCTTACGAGCAGTACTTC. Residues: CASLTPFSYEQYF. The chain combines TRBV6-1 with TRBJ2-7; D remains ambiguous. CDR1 and CDR2 (germline): MNHNS, SASEGT. Trimming took 8 bases from V and 4 from J, leaving 15 bases between them. The CDR3 length is 13 residues.

The gene calls are TRBV4-3 and TRBJ1-3; D remains ambiguous. The V gene lost 2 bases and the J gene lost 8 bases, with 10 bases spanning the gap. The CDR3 totals 13 residues. In germline, CDR1 is LGHNA, CDR2 YSLEER. The DNA of the CDR3 is TGCGCCAGCAGCCAAAGAGTCTGGGACACCATATATTTT. Protein sequence: CASSQRVWDTIYF.

This rearrangement joins TRBV7-9 to TRBJ2-7, with a possible D match to TRBD1 (6 bases). Germline V gene sequence: CDR1 SEHNR, CDR2 FQNEAQ (reference sequence). V was trimmed by 1 base and J by 3 bases, leaving 10 bases between them. This CDR3 is 14 amino acids long. The CDR3 region has the DNA TGTGCCAGCAGCTTAGTAGGGGGTAGCTACGAGCAGTACTTC. It yields the protein CASSLVGGSYEQYF.

The rearrangement uses TRBV19 and TRBJ1-5, with TRBD1 identical over 10 bases. Per germline, CDR1 LNHDA and CDR2 SQIVND (reference sequence). J lost 6 bases, V lost 3 bases, and 5 bases had no gene match. The CDR3 consists of 15 residues. The CDR3: CASSIRQGAGQPQHF. The CDR3 DNA reads as TGTGCCAGTAGTATCCGACAGGGGGCGGGTCAGCCCCAGCATTTT.

The V gene is TRBV10-3, the J gene TRBJ2-7, with 8 nucleotides matching TRBD1. J gave up 2 bases and V 11 bases, and 8 bases lay outside the gene matches. The CDR3 consists of 13 residues. CDR1 is ENHRY and CDR2 is SYGVKD in the germline V gene. CDR3 sequence: CAVGGQGTYEQYF. In nucleotides, the CDR3 is TGTGCCGTCGGAGGACAGGGAACCTACGAGCAGTACTTC.

The chain recombines TRBV28 with TRBJ2-7; TRBD2 might be the D (7 bases). Trimming left V 5 bases short and J 5 bases short, with 13 bases between. The germline V gene encodes CDR1 MDHEN and CDR2 SYDVKM. This CDR3 has 13 residues. CDR3 nucleotides: TGTGCCAGCAGTCCGCGGGGGCCCGACGAGCAGTACTTC. Amino acids: CASSPRGPDEQYF.

This clone was observed once. Since a much larger clone is just one base distant, this may be a read error. This chain connects TRBV2 to TRBJ2-3; D may correspond to TRBD1 or TRBD2 (5 bases each). The CDR3 has 14 residues. Germline V gives CDR1 SNHLY, CDR2 FYNNEI. Trimming took 6 bases from V and 1 from J, leaving 11 bases between them. The CDR3 sequence: CASSSLGGTDTQYF. For the CDR3, the DNA is TGTGCCAGCAGCTCTCTGGGGGGCACAGATACGCAGTATTTT. The whole variable domain, filled in from reference TRBV2 and TRBJ2-3, reads EPEVTQTPSHQVTQMGQEVILRCVPISNHLYFYWYRQILGQKVEFLVSFYNNEISEKSEIFDDQFSVERPDGSNFTLKIRSTKLEDSAMYFCASSSLGGTDTQYFGPGTRLTVL.

The CDR3 is CASSQTGGWTEAFF. Here the CDR3 DNA reads TGTGCCAGCAGCCAAACGGGGGGCTGGACTGAAGCTTTCTTT. The chain has TRBV14 and TRBJ1-1; possible D gene TRBD1, 6 bases. Germline loops: CDR1 SGHDN, CDR2 FVKESK. The CDR3 covers 14 residues. The germline V and J ends were trimmed by 2 bases and 5 bases, with 12 bases remaining between them. The full variable domain, completed using reference TRBV14 and TRBJ1-1, is EAGVTQFPSHSVIEKGQTVTLRCDPISGHDNLYWYRRVMGKEIKFLLHFVKESKQDESGMPNNRFLAERTGGTYSTLKVQPAELEDSGVYFCASSQTGGWTEAFFGQGTRLTVV.

The chain joins TRBV6-5 to TRBJ1-3, with D hard to call. The CDR3 covers 16 residues. The V gene lost 0 bases and the J gene lost 0 bases, with 9 bases spanning the gap. Germline values: CDR1 MNHEY, CDR2 SVGAGI. In DNA form, the CDR3 reads TGTGCCAGCAGTTACTCCTCGTTGAGCTCTGGAAACACCATATATTTT. It specifies CASSYSSLSSGNTIYF.

The chain joins TRBV7-3 to TRBJ1-1; tentatively, D is TRBD1 (5 bases). Trimming removed 2 bases at V and 1 base at J, with 14 bases between. Germline CDR1 SGHTA, CDR2 FQGTGA. The CDR3 has 16 amino acids. The CDR3: CASSLQGGRGNTEAFF. CDR3 DNA: TGTGCCAGCAGCTTACAGGGAGGAAGGGGGAACACTGAAGCTTTCTTT.

The J gene is TRBJ2-3, the V gene TRBV5-1; 12 bases agree with TRBD2. CDR1 SGHRS and CDR2 YFSETQ come from the germline V gene. The CDR3 runs to 16 residues. The J segment lost 2 bases and the V segment lost 5 bases, leaving 6 bases of the junction unmatched. CDR3 sequence (DNA): TGCGCCAGCAGTTCCGGACTAGCGGGACTCACAGATACGCAGTATTTT. Encoded protein: CASSSGLAGLTDTQYF.

About this clone: A read error may be the cause here, since a much bigger clone is one base away. The rearrangement joins TRBV11-1 to TRBJ2-7, with 8 bases that match TRBD2. Per germline, CDR1 SGHAT and CDR2 FQDESV (reference sequence). The CDR3 extends over 14 amino acids. V was pared by 3 bases and J by 5 bases, with 6 bases of the junction left unmatched. In nucleotides, the CDR3 is TGTGCCAGCAGCTTTGGCGGGAGGACCCACGAGCAGTACTTC. It encodes CASSFGGRTHEQYF.

The CDR3 spells CASSRVNSGANVLTF. CDR3 in DNA: TGTGCCAGCTCACGTGTCAATTCTGGGGCCAACGTCCTGACTTTC. The rearrangement links TRBV18 to TRBJ2-6, with D uncertain. The CDR3 consists of 15 residues. CDR1 is KGHSH and CDR2 is LQKENI in the germline V gene. Trimming left V 4 bases short and J 1 base short, with 8 bases between.

The rearrangement links TRBV7-3 to TRBJ2-1; D uncertain. The germline V gene encodes CDR1 SGHTA and CDR2 FQGTGA. The CDR3 consists of 13 residues. V was trimmed by 2 bases and J by 6 bases, leaving 8 bases between them. The CDR3 loop reads CASSLVAVNEQFF. CDR3 bases: TGTGCCAGCAGCTTAGTGGCTGTCAATGAGCAGTTCTTC.